The sequence of this T cell receptor (beta chain) was determined in a study of T-cell memory formation after mild COVID-19. For the study at large: TCR clusters were mostly donor specific. Findings and caveats of the study: In second-wave clones peaking day 37, SARS-CoV-2 specificity remained unconfirmed.

Of note for this clonotype: The target antigen is unknown.

CDR3 length: 10 residues. Trimming cost V 3 bases and J 4 bases, with 3 bases left between them. The germline V gene has CDR1 GTSNPN and CDR2 SVGIG (reference sequence). TCRdb re-called the 5' RACE reads with MiXCR, one entry per CDR3 protein. The sample lists some 130,000 distinct CDR3 sequences; about 5.9% were seen once. This rearrangement joins TRBV30 to TRBJ2-5; D remains ambiguous. The source is an adult woman who had mild COVID-19 (a few samples of this study predate the infection). Cell type and time point are not known. The sequenced material came from PBMCs or a T cell subset sorted from them (not recorded which). The CDR3 reads CAWRTETQYF. In DNA, the CDR3 is TGTGCCTGGAGAACAGAGACCCAGTACTTC.